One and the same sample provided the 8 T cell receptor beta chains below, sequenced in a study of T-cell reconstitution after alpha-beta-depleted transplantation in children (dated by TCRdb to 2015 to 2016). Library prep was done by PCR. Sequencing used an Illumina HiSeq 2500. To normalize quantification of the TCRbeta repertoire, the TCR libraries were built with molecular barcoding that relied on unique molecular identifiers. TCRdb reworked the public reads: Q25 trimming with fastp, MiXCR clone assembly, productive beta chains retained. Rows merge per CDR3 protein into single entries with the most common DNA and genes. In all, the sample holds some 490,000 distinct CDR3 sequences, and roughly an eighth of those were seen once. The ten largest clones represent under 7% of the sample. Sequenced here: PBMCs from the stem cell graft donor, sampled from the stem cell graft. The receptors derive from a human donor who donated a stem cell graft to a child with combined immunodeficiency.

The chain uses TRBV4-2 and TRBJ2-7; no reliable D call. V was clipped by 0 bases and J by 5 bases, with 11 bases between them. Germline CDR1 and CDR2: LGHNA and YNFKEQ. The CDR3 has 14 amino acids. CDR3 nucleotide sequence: TGTGCCAGCAGCCAAGAGCCCTTAATCGACGAGCAGTACTTC. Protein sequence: CASSQEPLIDEQYF.

The CDR3 DNA reads as TGCAGTGCTTGGACAGGGGCCACAGATACGCAGTATTTT. It codes for CSAWTGATDTQYF. This chain links TRBV20-1 with TRBJ2-3, with 9 nucleotides matching TRBD1. Germline-derived CDR1 and CDR2 are DFQATT and SNEGSKA (reference sequence). The V gene end was trimmed by 5 bases and the J gene end by 2 bases; junction bases not matched to a gene: 2. This CDR3 region has 13 residues.

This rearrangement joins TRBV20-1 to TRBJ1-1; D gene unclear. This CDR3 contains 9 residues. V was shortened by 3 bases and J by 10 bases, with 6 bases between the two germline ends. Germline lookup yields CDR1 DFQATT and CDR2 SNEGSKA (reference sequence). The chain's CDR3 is CSASLGAFF. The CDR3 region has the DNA TGCAGTGCTAGTTTAGGAGCTTTCTTT.

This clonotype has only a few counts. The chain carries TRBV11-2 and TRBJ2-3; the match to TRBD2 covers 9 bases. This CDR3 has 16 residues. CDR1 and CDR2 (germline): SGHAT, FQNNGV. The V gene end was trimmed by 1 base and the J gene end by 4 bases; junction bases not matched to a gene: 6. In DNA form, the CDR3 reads TGTGCCAGCAGCTTAGTGGGCGGGGGGGTTGCAGATACGCAGTATTTT. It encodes CASSLVGGGVADTQYF.

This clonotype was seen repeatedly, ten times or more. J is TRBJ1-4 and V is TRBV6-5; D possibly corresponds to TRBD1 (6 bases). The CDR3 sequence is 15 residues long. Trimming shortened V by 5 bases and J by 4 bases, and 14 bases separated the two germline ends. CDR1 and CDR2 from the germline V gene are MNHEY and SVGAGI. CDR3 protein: CASSTGQTGNEKLFF. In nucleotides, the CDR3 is TGTGCCAGCAGTACCGGACAGACGGGTAATGAAAAACTGTTTTTT.

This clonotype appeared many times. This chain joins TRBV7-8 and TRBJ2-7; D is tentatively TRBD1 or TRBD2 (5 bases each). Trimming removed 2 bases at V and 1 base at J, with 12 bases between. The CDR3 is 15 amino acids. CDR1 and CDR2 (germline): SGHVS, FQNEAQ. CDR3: CASSLRGAVSYEQYF. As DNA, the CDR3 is TGTGCCAGCAGCTTAAGAGGGGCTGTGTCCTACGAGCAGTACTTC.

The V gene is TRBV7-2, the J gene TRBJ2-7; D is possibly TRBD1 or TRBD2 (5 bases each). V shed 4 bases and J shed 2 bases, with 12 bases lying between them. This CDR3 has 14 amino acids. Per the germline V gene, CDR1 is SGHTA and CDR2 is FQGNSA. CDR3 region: CASSSQGEPYEQYF. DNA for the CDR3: TGTGCCAGCAGCTCGCAGGGAGAACCCTACGAGCAGTACTTC.

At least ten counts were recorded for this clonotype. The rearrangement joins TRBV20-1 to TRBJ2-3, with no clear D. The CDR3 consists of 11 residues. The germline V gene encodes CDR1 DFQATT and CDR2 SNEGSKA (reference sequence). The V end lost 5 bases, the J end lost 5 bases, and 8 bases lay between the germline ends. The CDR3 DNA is TGCAGTGCTTCCGCGCGAGATACGCAGTATTTT. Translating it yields CSASARDTQYF.